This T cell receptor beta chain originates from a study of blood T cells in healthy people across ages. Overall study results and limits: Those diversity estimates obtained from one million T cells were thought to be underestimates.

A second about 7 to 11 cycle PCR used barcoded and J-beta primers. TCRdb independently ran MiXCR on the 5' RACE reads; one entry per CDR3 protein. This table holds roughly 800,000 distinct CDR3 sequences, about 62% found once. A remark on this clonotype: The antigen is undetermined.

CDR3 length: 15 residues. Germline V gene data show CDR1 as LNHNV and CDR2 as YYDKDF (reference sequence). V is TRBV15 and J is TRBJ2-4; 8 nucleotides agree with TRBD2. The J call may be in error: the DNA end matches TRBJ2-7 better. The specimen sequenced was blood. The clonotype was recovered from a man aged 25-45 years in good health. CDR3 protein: CATSRDGSGSYEQYF. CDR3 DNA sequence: TGTGCCACCAGCAGAGATGGGAGCGGGAGCTACGAGCAGTACTTC.